These 23 T cell receptor beta chains came from one sample sequenced in a study of T cells in Graves' hyperthyroidism and ophthalmopathy. RNA transcripts gave rise to amplified TCR beta CDR3 regions. A set of HTBI primers served as the primers for a first-round RT-PCR of the TCR CDR3. MiXCR, run by TCRdb on the multiplex PCR reads, gives a single entry per CDR3 protein. The data show approximately 200,000 distinct CDR3 sequences, 15% to 20% seen once. The sequencing sample was made of blood. These receptor sequences come from a man aged 35 to 55 with Graves' hyperthyroidism.

This clonotype appeared many times. This chain uses TRBV18 with TRBJ2-3, with 12 bases aligning to TRBD2. The CDR3 runs to 16 residues. The V and J ends lost 4 bases and 1 base, in that order; junction bases with no gene match: 3. The germline CDR1 and CDR2 sequences are KGHSH and LQKENI. The DNA for the CDR3 is TGTGCCAGCTCACTGAGGACTAGCGGGGGCACAGATACGCAGTATTTT. Encoded protein: CASSLRTSGGTDTQYF.

The rearrangement links TRBV3-1 to TRBJ1-1; tentatively, D is TRBD1 (6 bases). The CDR3 loop spans 17 amino acids. V was shortened by 2 bases and J by 5 bases, with 21 bases between the two germline ends. CDR1 and CDR2 from the germline V gene are LGHDT and YNNKEL (reference sequence). CDR3 bases: TGTGCCAGCAGCCAACCCCCAAAGGGGGGGGGGGGAACTGAAGCTTTCTTT. Residues: CASSQPPKGGGGTEAFF.

This clonotype came up many times. CDR3 bases: TGTGCCTGGAGCGGGGTTGGGCGGACTGAAGCTTTCTTT. Its protein is CAWSGVGRTEAFF. The rearrangement uses TRBV30 and TRBJ1-1; D is unclear. The CDR3 has 13 residues. Germline CDR1 is GTSNPN and CDR2 is SVGIG (reference sequence). Between the trimmed V and J ends, which lost 3 bases and 5 bases, there was a span of 13 bases.

This clonotype has only a few counts. The rearrangement joins TRBV4-2 to TRBJ1-4; 8 nucleotides agree with TRBD1. This CDR3 is built from 15 residues. The V segment lost 1 base and the J segment 6 bases; nucleotides outside the gene matches: 4. CDR1 LGHNA and CDR2 YNFKEQ come from the germline V gene. The CDR3 sequence is CASSQGDRGYEKLFF. The DNA for the CDR3 is TGTGCCAGCAGCCAAGGTGACAGGGGTTATGAAAAACTGTTTTTT.

This clonotype was found many times. The rearrangement joins TRBV20-1 to TRBJ2-2; tentatively, D is TRBD2 (6 bases). V was trimmed by 6 bases and J by 1 base, leaving 12 bases between them. In germline, CDR1 is DFQATT, CDR2 SNEGSKA (reference sequence). The CDR3 extends over 14 amino acids. The CDR3 protein is CSAGTGLNTGELFF. The CDR3 coding sequence is TGCAGTGCCGGGACGGGACTGAACACCGGGGAGCTGTTTTTT.

This clonotype was found many times. This sequence joins TRBV7-9 and TRBJ1-3; 11 positions match TRBD1. J gave up 3 bases and V 4 bases, and 2 bases lay outside the gene matches. The germline V gene encodes CDR1 SEHNR and CDR2 FQNEAQ (reference sequence). The CDR3 is 15 residues long. The CDR3 spells CASSSDRGHGNTIYF. CDR3 nucleotide sequence: TGTGCCAGCAGCTCGGACAGGGGGCATGGAAACACCATATATTTT.

This clonotype was observed many times. The rearrangement uses TRBV5-1 and TRBJ2-3, with D perhaps TRBD2 (5 bases). The CDR3 is 15 amino acids. The V gene lost 4 bases and the J gene lost 1 base, with 13 bases spanning the gap. Germline V lookup: CDR1 SGHRS, CDR2 YFSETQ. The CDR3 nucleotides read TGCGCCAGCAGCCCGGATCCGCGGGGCACAGATACGCAGTATTTT. Translating it yields CASSPDPRGTDTQYF.

The V and J genes are TRBV7-2 and TRBJ2-7; TRBD2 aligns across 10 bases. The CDR3 contains 13 residues. V dropped 5 bases and J dropped 6; count of bases not matched to a gene: 4. Germline lookup yields CDR1 SGHTA and CDR2 FQGNSA. CDR3 DNA sequence: TGTGCCAGCAGCCGCGAGCGGGGGGGCGAGCAGTACTTC. Its protein is CASSRERGGEQYF.

The table lists this clonotype with many counts. J is TRBJ2-2 and V is TRBV6-5, with a weak D call TRBD1 (6 bases). V shed 0 bases and J shed 4 bases, with 9 bases lying between them. In germline, CDR1 is MNHEY, CDR2 SVGAGI. The CDR3 length is 15 residues. The CDR3 loop reads CASSYSAGVTGELFF. The CDR3 DNA reads TGTGCCAGCAGTTACTCAGCAGGGGTCACCGGGGAGCTGTTTTTT.

The chain has TRBV12-3 or TRBV12-4 and TRBJ2-5; D unresolved. This CDR3 region has 13 residues. The V gene lost 3 bases and the J gene lost 2 bases, with 7 bases spanning the gap. The DNA for the CDR3 is TGTGCCAGCAGTTTCTCCGGACAAGAGACCCAGTACTTC. Protein: CASSFSGQETQYF.

Many counts were recorded for this clonotype. The CDR3 reads CASSLSGGPNDYEQYF. The DNA of the CDR3 is TGTGCCAGCAGCCTTAGCGGGGGGCCTAATGACTACGAGCAGTACTTC. The V gene is TRBV12-3 or TRBV12-4, the J gene TRBJ2-7, with 10 bases aligning to TRBD2. V lost 6 bases to trimming and J lost 3 bases; unmatched junction nucleotides: 11. This CDR3 spans 16 amino acids.

This clonotype has a count of ten or more. The chain has TRBV6-1 and TRBJ2-7; 10 bases are shared with TRBD1. J was trimmed by 3 bases and V by 2 bases; bases with no gene match: 7. The CDR3 extends over 16 amino acids. Germline loops: CDR1 MNHNS, CDR2 SASEGT. Here the CDR3 DNA reads TGTGCCAGCAGTGAAATTGGACAGGGGGGAGGCTACGAGCAGTACTTC. It translates to CASSEIGQGGGYEQYF.

In its sample, this clonotype was seen many times. The rearrangement links TRBV27 to TRBJ2-1, with 7 bases that match TRBD1. The germline gives CDR1 MNHEY, CDR2 SMNVEV (reference sequence). This CDR3 is built from 13 residues. V was clipped by 0 bases and J by 11 bases; unmatched bases: 4. CDR3 nucleotides: TGTGCCAGCAGTTTATCCCGGGGACAGAAGCAGTTCTTC. Protein product: CASSLSRGQKQFF.

This clonotype appeared a few times. The rearrangement uses TRBV27 and TRBJ2-1, with a weak D call TRBD2 (5 bases). CDR1 MNHEY and CDR2 SMNVEV come from the germline V gene (reference sequence). V lost 6 bases and J lost 4, with 19 bases in between. The CDR3 is 16 amino acids. The CDR3 DNA sequence: TGTGCCAGCAGCAAGCCCCCGGGTAGCGTATACAATGAGCAGTTCTTC. Amino acid sequence: CASSKPPGSVYNEQFF.

This clonotype was seen repeatedly, ten times or more. The rearrangement uses TRBV2 and TRBJ2-1, with a tentative D call TRBD1 (5 bases). This CDR3 region has 11 residues. Trimming shortened V by 1 base and J by 10 bases, and 5 bases separated the two germline ends. From germline, CDR1 is SNHLY and CDR2 FYNNEI. CDR3 nucleotides: TGTGCCAGCAGTGAAGGACAGGAGCAGTTCTTC. As protein: CASSEGQEQFF.

There are many counts of this clonotype. This chain joins TRBV6-1 and TRBJ1-1, with a possible D match to TRBD1 (5 bases). Germline V gene data show CDR1 as MNHNS and CDR2 as SASEGT. V lost 4 bases, J lost 2 bases, and 11 bases lay in between. The CDR3 is made up of 14 amino acids. The CDR3 sequence: CASSGDSTNTEAFF. As DNA, the CDR3 is TGTGCCAGCAGTGGAGACAGCACTAACACTGAAGCTTTCTTT.

This clonotype was counted a few times. This chain links TRBV28 with TRBJ2-1, with a possible D match to TRBD2 (6 bases). V was trimmed by 5 bases and J by 4 bases, leaving 18 bases between them. The germline V gene encodes CDR1 MDHEN and CDR2 SYDVKM. CDR3 size: 16 residues. The CDR3 loop reads CASSNPRGTRYNEQFF. The CDR3 DNA is TGTGCCAGCAGTAATCCCCGGGGGACTCGATACAATGAGCAGTTCTTC.

The chain joins TRBV12-3 or TRBV12-4 to TRBJ2-2; 8 bases fit TRBD2. V lost 3 bases, J lost 7 bases, and 7 bases stayed unmatched. This CDR3 region has 15 residues. CDR3 DNA: TGTGCCAGCAGTTTCAGCGGGGGTCCCCTCGGGGAGCTGTTTTTT. Its translation: CASSFSGGPLGELFF.

In this sample, this clonotype turned up many times. The rearrangement links TRBV12-3 or TRBV12-4 to TRBJ1-6; no firm D call. The CDR3 extends over 14 amino acids. The V gene lost 1 base and the J gene lost 6 bases, with 7 bases spanning the gap. The CDR3 nucleotides are TGTGCCAGCAGTTTAGAGTATCCTAATTCACCCCTCCACTTT. Translation: CASSLEYPNSPLHF.

This clonotype was observed a handful of times. This chain connects TRBV28 to TRBJ2-5; D call uncertain. CDR3 size: 12 residues. Germline CDR1 and CDR2: MDHEN and SYDVKM. Trimming removed 10 bases at V and 1 base at J, with 10 bases between. The CDR3 nucleotides read TGTGCCACCAGGACGGTCCAAGAGACCCAGTACTTC. Protein product: CATRTVQETQYF.

In this sample, this clonotype turned up many times. The genes are TRBV10-3 and TRBJ1-3; maybe TRBD1 (6 bases). The CDR3 has 16 residues. In germline, CDR1 is ENHRY, CDR2 SYGVKD. Trimming shortened V by 4 bases and J by 0 bases, and 13 bases separated the two germline ends. The CDR3 DNA reads as TGTGCCATCAGTGGACAGGTCCCGAGCTCTGGAAACACCATATATTTT. Protein sequence: CAISGQVPSSGNTIYF.

The rearrangement joins TRBV28 to TRBJ1-1; D gene uncertain. CDR3 length: 11 amino acids. V was trimmed by 10 bases and J by 1 base, leaving 7 bases between them. Germline CDR1 MDHEN, CDR2 SYDVKM. CDR3 coding DNA: TGTGCCATTGGAAGGAACACTGAAGCTTTCTTT. Protein product: CAIGRNTEAFF.

This clonotype was found many times. The CDR3 loop reads CATSDQGSPLHF. Here the CDR3 DNA reads TGTGCCACCAGTGATCAAGGATCACCCCTCCACTTT. This chain uses TRBV24-1 with TRBJ1-6, with D hard to call. The CDR3 runs 12 residues. V was cut by 3 bases and J by 10 bases, with 6 bases left in between. Looked up from germline, CDR1 is KGHDR and CDR2 is SFDVKD.